This T cell receptor beta chain stems from a study of beta chain features in type 1 diabetes. Study details: Age, gender and cell yields were alike across patients and healthy donors. Study results and limitations: Shorter TCRB CDR3s, moderately but significantly so, were found in Type 1 diabetes patients in all four CD4+ subsets. These data did not resolve whether HLA type affects TCRB rearrangement. Naive, central memory and Treg TCRB repertoires appeared more alike in patients than in healthy donors.

This clone was seen a few times. Its antigen is not known. Isolated RNA was reverse transcribed in full, so expressed TCRB transcripts were sequenced. Sequencing used immunoSEQ multiplex PCR; TCRdb keeps in-frame clones, though not all of them. This sample yields 300,000 to 450,000 clones, of which roughly 12% are seen a single time; over 0.008% belongs to the top ten. The length of the CDR3 is 18 residues. Trimming took 4 bases from V and 9 from J; bases not matched to a gene: 18. Germline loops: CDR1 SGHTA, CDR2 FQGNSA. This rearrangement joins TRBV7-2 to TRBJ1-6, with 7 positions matching TRBD1. Input material: naive CD4+ T cells from blood. This receptor was identified in a woman under 30 with type 1 diabetes. The CDR3 DNA reads as TGTGCCAGCAGCTCTAATGGGGGGTTCGGAGGGGGCCGTTCACCCCTCCACTTT. Its translation: CASSSNGGFGGGRSPLHF.